Listed here are 20 T cell receptor beta chains from one sample, sequenced in a study of long-term antiretroviral therapy in people with HIV. Sequencing relied on immunoSEQ assay v3.0, run at survey level. Assay: immunoSEQ multiplex PCR; the TCRdb copy retains only in-frame clones and omits some. Counted here are approximately 29,000 clones, about 93% occurring once; the ten biggest clones make up 10%. The specimen was unsorted PBMCs, collected 6.2 years after starting antiretroviral therapy. The receptor set was obtained from a man in his forties or fifties with HIV.

By share, this clone counts as medium-sized. The V call is TRBV2, the J call TRBJ1-3, with D uncertain. V lost 7 bases and J 5 bases, leaving 3 bases between the germline ends. This CDR3 has 10 amino acids. CDR1 is SNHLY, CDR2 FYNNEI, per germline. The CDR3 coding sequence is TGTGCCAGCATAAGAAACACCATATATTTT. Translating it yields CASIRNTIYF.

This CDR3 is CASSFYGTRDNEQFF. CDR3 nucleotides: TGTGCCAGCAGCTTTTACGGGACTAGAGATAATGAGCAGTTCTTC. The chain carries TRBV7-6 and TRBJ2-1; 8 bases fit TRBD2. J lost 7 bases, V lost 3 bases, and 8 bases had no gene match. Germline V lookup: CDR1 SGHVS, CDR2 FNYEAQ. The CDR3 loop spans 15 amino acids.

The chain combines TRBV12-5 with TRBJ1-1, with no clear D. This CDR3 comprises 13 residues. Germline V gene sequence: CDR1 LGHNT, CDR2 FRNRAP. Trimming pared 5 bases from V and 7 bases from J, leaving 14 bases between. The CDR3 nucleotides are TGTGCTAGTGGTCTTGCTATAGACTTTGAAGCTTTCTTT. Translated: CASGLAIDFEAFF.

V is TRBV11-2 and J is TRBJ2-1, with a weak D call TRBD2 (5 bases). Germline CDR1 SGHAT, CDR2 FQNNGV. V lost 5 bases and J lost 5, with 7 bases in between. This CDR3 spans 12 amino acids. The CDR3 DNA sequence: TGTGCCAGCAGCCCGGGAAACAATGAGCAGTTCTTC. Its translation: CASSPGNNEQFF.

J is TRBJ1-1 and V is TRBV7-2; TRBD1 matches 7 bases. This CDR3 has 14 amino acids. Germline V CDR1 and CDR2: SGHTA, FQGNSA. The V segment lost 5 bases and the J segment 6 bases; nucleotides outside the gene matches: 9. This CDR3 is CASSPTLQGSEAFF. For the CDR3, the DNA is TGTGCCAGCAGCCCTACCTTACAGGGGTCTGAAGCTTTCTTT.

The chain carries TRBV5-4 and TRBJ2-5; 9 bases are shared with TRBD1. The CDR3 runs 15 residues. The junction had 6 bases not matched to a gene; V was cut back by 1 base and J by 5 bases. From germline, CDR1 is SGHNT and CDR2 YYREEE (reference sequence). The CDR3 DNA reads TGTGCCAGCAGCTTGACAGGGGGCGGGACGGAGACCCAGTACTTC. It yields the protein CASSLTGGGTETQYF.

The chain has TRBV28 and TRBJ1-5; tentative D call: TRBD1 (6 bases). Trimming stripped 8 bases from V and 2 bases from J, with 13 bases between. There are 14 residues in the CDR3. Germline values: CDR1 MDHEN, CDR2 SYDVKM. CDR3 sequence reads: CASGVQGGNQPQHF. The CDR3 DNA reads as TGTGCCAGCGGGGTACAGGGTGGCAATCAGCCCCAGCATTTT.

This clone appeared once. The V call is TRBV27, the J call TRBJ1-3; no firm D call. Per the germline V gene, CDR1 is MNHEY and CDR2 is SMNVEV (reference sequence). The CDR3 runs 15 residues. V was clipped by 5 bases and J by 0 bases, with 11 bases between them. The CDR3 sequence is CASSMDSSSGNTIYF. For the CDR3, the DNA is TGTGCCAGCAGTATGGACTCAAGCTCTGGAAACACCATATATTTT.

This chain joins TRBV25-1 and TRBJ1-5, with D tentatively TRBD1 (5 bases). The CDR3 sequence is 14 residues long. CDR1 is MGHDK, CDR2 SYGVNS, per germline. Trimming shortened V by 2 bases and J by 6 bases, and 11 bases separated the two germline ends. This CDR3 is CASSEPGNIQPQHF. The CDR3 region has the DNA TGTGCCAGCAGTGAACCAGGGAATATTCAGCCCCAGCATTTT.

The chain couples TRBV5-4 to TRBJ1-2, with 8 bases that match TRBD1. The trim removed 4 bases at V and 4 bases at J, leaving 12 bases unmatched. This CDR3 has 16 residues. Germline V CDR1 and CDR2: SGHNT, YYREEE (reference sequence). The CDR3 here is CASSPDRTGLGYGYTF. Written as DNA, the CDR3 is TGTGCCAGCAGCCCGGATCGGACAGGGTTGGGCTATGGCTACACCTTC.

The J gene is TRBJ2-7, the V gene TRBV6-5; 7 bases match TRBD1. The CDR3 is 14 amino acids. V gave up 5 bases and J gave up 7 bases; unmatched junction bases: 11. Germline V gene lookup returns CDR1 MNHEY and CDR2 SVGAGI. CDR3 residues: CASSPGTASGEQYF. The CDR3 DNA sequence: TGTGCCAGCAGTCCCGGGACAGCTAGTGGGGAGCAGTACTTC.

The chain carries TRBV14 and TRBJ2-5; 9 bases are a match to TRBD1. After removal of 6 bases from V and 5 bases from J, the junction contained 7 bases not matched to a gene. The length of the CDR3 is 14 residues. From germline, CDR1 is SGHDN and CDR2 FVKESK. CDR3 sequence (DNA): TGTGCCAGCAGACTCACAGGGGGCTCGGAGACCCAGTACTTC. As protein: CASRLTGGSETQYF.

The chain joins TRBV2 to TRBJ1-1; unclear D gene. The CDR3 spans 13 residues. Germline CDR1 is SNHLY and CDR2 is FYNNEI. With 8 bases removed from V and 4 bases from J, the gap between germline ends came to 14 bases. CDR3 DNA sequence: TGTGCCAGCCGCCTGGGCGAGAGCACTGAAGCTTTCTTT. Amino acid sequence: CASRLGESTEAFF.

The chain recombines TRBV23-1 with TRBJ1-2; D gene uncertain. TRBV23-1 is known as an ORF, though its function is uncertain. This CDR3 contains 12 residues. Trimming took off 10 bases at V and 8 bases at J, with 17 bases between the two ends. CDR3 nucleotides: TGCGCCAACTTCTTACGGGGTCTGGGCTACACCTTC. Translating gives CANFLRGLGYTF.

This sequence joins TRBV9 and TRBJ2-1; 9 bases match TRBD1. The CDR3 is made up of 15 amino acids. Germline lookup yields CDR1 SGDLS and CDR2 YYNGEE. V was pared by 4 bases and J by 3 bases, with 5 bases of the junction left unmatched. The CDR3: CASSSRDRDYNEQFF. The CDR3, as DNA: TGTGCCAGCAGCAGCCGGGACAGGGACTACAATGAGCAGTTCTTC.

This chain connects TRBV27 to TRBJ2-1, with TRBD2 as a possible D gene (6 bases). CDR3 length: 16 amino acids. Trimming shortened V by 7 bases and J by 3 bases, and 19 bases separated the two germline ends. CDR1 MNHEY and CDR2 SMNVEV come from the germline V gene (reference sequence). The CDR3 bases are TGTGCCAGCACCGCTGTGGGACTTACCAGCTACAATGAGCAGTTCTTC. It specifies CASTAVGLTSYNEQFF.

The gene calls are TRBV7-9 and TRBJ1-1; D is undetermined. CDR3 size: 16 residues. CDR1 and CDR2 (germline): SEHNR, FQNEAQ (reference sequence). With 0 bases removed from V and 1 base from J, the gap between germline ends came to 12 bases. In DNA form, the CDR3 reads TGTGCCAGCAGCTTAGCGGGCGGCATGGGGAACACTGAAGCTTTCTTT. It is translated as CASSLAGGMGNTEAFF.

With regard to this clone: The junction and the germline gene differ at one end; a read error may be behind it. Other DNA sequences from this sample encode an identical CDR3 as well. The J gene is TRBJ2-5, the V gene TRBV19; 11 nucleotides align to TRBD2. CDR1 and CDR2 from the germline V gene are LNHDA and SQIVND (reference sequence). This CDR3 is 16 amino acids long. The CDR3 loop reads CASSIRGTSGEETQYF. CDR3 nucleotide sequence: TGTGCCAGTAGTATTAGAGGGACTAGCGGAGAAGAGACTCAGTACTTC.

The chain links TRBV7-3 to TRBJ2-3, with 9 bases that match TRBD2. J gave up 2 bases and V 0 bases, and 3 bases lay outside the gene matches. The CDR3 extends over 16 amino acids. The V gene's germline CDR1 is SGHTA and CDR2 FQGTGA. The CDR3 DNA follows: TGTGCCAGCAGCTTAACTGCGGGAGGGTTCACAGATACGCAGTATTTT. This codes for CASSLTAGGFTDTQYF.

The rearrangement uses TRBV5-5 and TRBJ2-7; D gene unclear. The germline CDR1 and CDR2 sequences are SGHKS and YYEKEE (reference sequence). V gave up 4 bases and J gave up 2 bases, with 22 bases separating them. The CDR3 totals 17 residues. In DNA form, the CDR3 reads TGTGCCAGCAGCCCCTCCCCTGGGGTCCGTAACGCCTACGAGCAGTACTTC. Protein: CASSPSPGVRNAYEQYF.